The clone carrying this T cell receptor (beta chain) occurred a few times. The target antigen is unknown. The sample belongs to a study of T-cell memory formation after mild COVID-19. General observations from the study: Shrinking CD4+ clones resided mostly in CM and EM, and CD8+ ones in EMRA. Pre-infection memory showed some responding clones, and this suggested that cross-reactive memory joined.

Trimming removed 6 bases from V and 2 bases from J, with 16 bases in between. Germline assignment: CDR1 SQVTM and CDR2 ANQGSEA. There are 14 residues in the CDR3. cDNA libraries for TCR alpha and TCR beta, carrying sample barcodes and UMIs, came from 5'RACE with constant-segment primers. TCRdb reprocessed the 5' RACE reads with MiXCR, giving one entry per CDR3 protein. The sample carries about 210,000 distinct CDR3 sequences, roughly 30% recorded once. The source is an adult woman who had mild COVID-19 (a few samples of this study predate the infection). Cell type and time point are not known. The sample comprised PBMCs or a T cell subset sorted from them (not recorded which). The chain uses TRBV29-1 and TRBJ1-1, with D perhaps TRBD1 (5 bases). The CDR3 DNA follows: TGCAGCGTCCTCCAGCGGGGGATCAACACTGAAGCTTTCTTT. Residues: CSVLQRGINTEAFF.